This T cell receptor beta chain was identified during a study of neurological immune-mediated disorders. TCRdb passed the 5' RACE reads through MiXCR, listing each CDR3 protein once. In the table there are 70,000 to 95,000 distinct CDR3 sequences, about a sixth of which are singletons. This clonotype was recorded at least ten times. The antigen is not known. Healthy controls consisted of blood bank volunteers in Maryland, USA. Source material was 2 million unsorted PBMCs, stored at -80 °C in RNAlater. General study results and limits: Private repertoires in all groups were suggested, as expanded clones shared no CDR3 amino acid sequences across subjects. HTLV-1-associated myelopathy showed the most TCR clonal expansion; multiple sclerosis the least, below healthy controls.

Germline CDR1 reads DFQATT; CDR2 reads SNEGSKA (reference sequence). V shed 2 bases and J shed 3 bases, with 10 bases lying between them. The CDR3 sequence is 14 residues long. The clonotype comes from a woman between 40 and 50 years old in good health. The V call is TRBV20-1, the J call TRBJ2-2; D is ambiguous. Source material: PBMCs. The DNA for the CDR3 is TGCAGTGCTAGAAGTCCCTGGGACACCGGGGAGCTGTTTTTT. It codes for CSARSPWDTGELFF.